These 4 T cell receptor beta chains originate from one sample sequenced in a study of immune evolution from preneoplasia to lung adenocarcinoma. The protocol was immunoSEQ multiplex PCR, while the TCRdb copy is restricted to in-frame clones and leaves out a portion. This repertoire shows 5,700 or so clones, 80% to 90% found once; its top ten account for 5% to 6.5%. Material: FFPE adjacent normal lung tissue. These receptors all stem from a donor aged 70 or older with lung adenocarcinoma.

This clone occurred once. CDR3 in DNA: TGCGCCAGCAGCCACCCGGGACACTCTAACAATCAGCCCCAGCATTTT. Translating it yields CASSHPGHSNNQPQHF. The chain recombines TRBV4-1 with TRBJ1-5; possible D gene TRBD1, 6 bases. The germline gives CDR1 MGHRA, CDR2 YSYEKL. Trimming stripped 3 bases from V and 3 bases from J, with 15 bases between. The CDR3 runs 16 residues.

The gene calls are TRBV19 and TRBJ2-5; D is unclear. This CDR3 contains 14 residues. Between the trimmed V and J ends, which lost 3 bases and 3 bases, there was a span of 11 bases. The V gene's germline CDR1 is LNHDA and CDR2 SQIVND (reference sequence). In DNA, the CDR3 is TGTGCCAGTAGTATGACAATGACTGAAGAGACCCAGTACTTC. Protein: CASSMTMTEETQYF.

The CDR3 sequence: CASGLFLGTSGAYEQYF. In DNA form, the CDR3 reads TGTGCCAGCGGGCTCTTCCTCGGGACTAGCGGGGCCTACGAGCAGTACTTC. The gene calls are TRBV28 and TRBJ2-7, with 13 bases matching TRBD2. Germline CDR1 is MDHEN and CDR2 is SYDVKM. Losses at the gene ends were 8 bases for V and 2 bases for J; bases not matched to a gene: 12. The CDR3 runs 17 residues.

The chain links TRBV9 to TRBJ1-1; D uncertain. The CDR3 is 15 amino acids. Germline CDR1 and CDR2: SGDLS and YYNGEE. Deletions cut 0 bases from V and 0 bases from J, with 9 bases between. The chain's CDR3 is CASSVGLGLNTEAFF. The CDR3 DNA follows: TGTGCCAGCAGCGTAGGTCTAGGGCTGAACACTGAAGCTTTCTTT.